This T cell receptor (beta chain) was documented in a study of T cell responses to AZD1222 COVID-19 vaccine. Trimming took off 7 bases at V and 1 base at J, with 10 bases between the two ends. The germline gives CDR1 MNHEY, CDR2 SVGAGI. The CDR3 runs to 13 residues. Using immunoSEQ multiplex PCR, the repertoire was profiled, and TCRdb retains in-frame clones only, with some absent. The top ten clones hold roughly 14% of a sample with approximately 50,000 clones, 80% to 90% of them seen once. Specimen: peripheral blood, collected on day 0 of AZD1222 vaccination. This sequence originates from an adult in good health. This chain links TRBV6-5 with TRBJ1-1, with D uncertain. The CDR3 spells CASKKGGNTEAFF. DNA of the CDR3: TGTGCCAGCAAGAAGGGCGGGAACACTGAAGCTTTCTTT.